This T cell receptor (beta chain) was captured by sequencing in a study of CD8 T cells in ankylosing spondylitis (dated by TCRdb to about 2017). At the level of the whole study: The study profiled T cell receptor beta repertoires in healthy donors and ankylosing spondylitis patients to find disease-linked TCR variants. The full study cohort was made up of approximately 27 ankylosing spondylitis patients and around 100 healthy donors. Peripheral blood samples were taken, and synovial fluid was additionally collected from ankylosing spondylitis patients.

General conclusions and limits of the study: Some TCR beta motif variants had previously been reported in synovial fluid and blood of reactive arthritis patients, which suggested common disease-initiation mechanisms. According to the report, matched synovial fluid samples from ankylosing spondylitis patients were significantly enriched for the disease-linked clones. The disease-linked clones had a CD8+ phenotype and were found at relatively low frequencies in peripheral blood. A TCR beta motif of roughly 8 highly homologous amino acid variants appeared characteristic of blood from ankylosing spondylitis patients.

As for this clonotype: Its antigen remains undetermined. No base qualities exist here, and no much larger clone lies one base off it.

The instrument given in TCRdb is Illumina HiSeq 2500. TCR beta libraries were prepared by quantitative 5'-RACE with molecular barcodes. Regarding the original processing steps: To identify disease-linked TCR variants, a new computational method was used, one built on a probabilistic model of VDJ rearrangement. TCRdb trimmed public reads at Q25 via fastp, called clones via MiXCR and kept in-frame beta chains. Each entry merges the rows of one CDR3 protein and shows their most common DNA and genes. The V and J calls reflect TCRdb's pipeline rather than the authors' work. This sample is represented by a few hundred thousand distinct CDR3 sequences; approximately 20% of them were singletons. The top ten constitute around 17% of the sample. From cysteine to phenylalanine, the CDR3 is 14 amino acids long. The retained sequence is limited to the CDR3, 42 bases, with the frame set at the first base. From the germline V gene, CDR1 is SGHRS and CDR2 is YFSETQ. V lost 5 bases and J lost 3 bases; the stretch between them is 14 bases long.

The TCR originated in a male donor with ankylosing spondylitis. This chain joins TRBV5-1 to TRBJ2-5, with a tentative D gene TRBD1 over 6 matching bases. The sample consisted of blood, either unsorted or a sorted T cell fraction (not recorded which). The CDR3: CASRRMAGEETQYF. The DNA sequence is as follows: TGCGCCAGCAGAAGGATGGCAGGGGAAGAGACCCAGTACTTC.